This T cell receptor beta chain comes out of a study of shared clonotypes between healthy human individuals. Study information: CD8 memory received one plate per donor, CD8 naive two, CD4 memory three and CD4 naive three.

Points from the study as a whole: Sharing across several donors was seen in around 5.1% of naive CD4 clonotypes. Only blood was sampled; tissue repertoires likely differ.

In this sample, this clone turned up once. Antigen: not known. Roughly 33,000 T cell genomes, or approximately 0.2 ug DNA, went into the sorted-subset replicate PCRs. Profiling relied on immunoSEQ multiplex PCR, and the TCRdb table lists in-frame clones only, not all of them. The sample lists about 2.4 million clones; around 90% were seen once. Trimming removed 2 bases from V and 0 bases from J, with 2 bases in between. The CDR3 sequence is 12 residues long. Looked up from germline, CDR1 is SGHRS and CDR2 is YFSETQ. Specimen: naive CD4+ T cells sorted from blood. Subset defined: CD45RA+ positively selected. The source is a man in his late teens or twenties in good health. This chain links TRBV5-1 with TRBJ2-5; D ambiguous. The CDR3 here is CASSFNQETQYF. The CDR3, as DNA: TGCGCCAGCAGCTTCAACCAAGAGACCCAGTACTTC.